This TCR beta chain stems from a study of cytomegalovirus exposure and HLA in healthy donors. CDR3 size: 23 residues. Germline loops: CDR1 MNHEY, CDR2 SMNVEV (reference sequence). Germline trimming cut 3 bases from V and 4 bases from J; bases unmatched to any gene: 30. The donors comprised healthy bone marrow donors. Overall study results and limits: In a later analysis, compared with equally common non-associated chains, HLA-associated beta chains were more expanded. There were reportedly fewer N-insertions in an Asian-associated ancestry cluster than the roughly 670-donor mean, in a later analysis.

The PCR was carried out with 60 Vbeta primers and 13 Jbeta primers. Authors' data handling: The authors later counted roughly 77 million unique TCR beta chains, approximately 10 million of them shared. Data came from immunoSEQ multiplex PCR; TCRdb stores just in-frame clones and leaves some out. The V and J calls and clone size were taken over from that table, and D and trimming were inferred from the DNA. The sample totals 200,000 or so clones. With regard to this clone: Its specificity is not known.

The chain has TRBV27 and TRBJ1-1; TRBD1 matches at 9 bases. This receptor was taken from a girl aged 2-15 years in good health and CMV-seropositive. The sequencing sample was made of PBMCs. CDR3 sequence: CASSFYGGRLVGQGPPGRTEAFF. CDR3 coding DNA: TGTGCCAGCAGTTTTTACGGGGGTCGTCTGGTTGGACAGGGGCCTCCAGGGCGCACTGAAGCTTTCTTT.